Each of the 2 T cell receptor beta chains below was sequenced from the same sample in a study of cytomegalovirus exposure and HLA in healthy donors. Use of 60 Vbeta and 13 Jbeta primers characterized the PCR. Data came from immunoSEQ multiplex PCR; TCRdb stores just in-frame clones and leaves some out. The data show about 80,000 clones, more than 50% seen once. The sample was PBMCs. These TCRs come from a male donor in good health and CMV-seropositive.

The chain is built from TRBV19 and TRBJ1-6; TRBD1 is a possible D gene (5 bases). CDR1 and CDR2 from the germline V gene are LNHDA and SQIVND (reference sequence). Trimming stripped 5 bases from V and 6 bases from J, with 11 bases between. The CDR3 is made up of 14 amino acids. The CDR3 DNA reads TGTGCCAGTAGTGATCCAGGGCTTAATTCACCCCTCCACTTT. It codes for CASSDPGLNSPLHF. The full variable domain, in which reference TRBV19 and TRBJ1-6 provide the parts outside the CDR3, is DGGITQSPKYLFRKEGQNVTLSCEQNLNHDAMYWYRQDPGQGLRLIYYSQIVNDFQKGDIAEGYSVSREKKESFPLTVTSAQKNPTAFYLCASSDPGLNSPLHFGNGTRLTVT.

This clone was observed a single time. The J gene is TRBJ1-2, the V gene TRBV6-6, with 10 bases fitting TRBD1. Per germline, CDR1 MNHNY and CDR2 SVGAGI (reference sequence). V gave up 2 bases and J gave up 3 bases; unmatched junction bases: 3. CDR3 size: 15 residues. CDR3 DNA: TGTGCCAGCAGTTACACGGGACAGGGGTACTATGGCTACACCTTC. Protein sequence: CASSYTGQGYYGYTF.